These T cell receptor beta chains were read from a single sample in a study of cytomegalovirus exposure and HLA in healthy donors. TCRdb's table, derived via immunoSEQ multiplex PCR, lists solely in-frame clones and lacks some. The table has around 300,000 clones, around 87% seen once. The sample comprised PBMCs. The receptors were gathered from a woman aged 18 to 35 in good health and CMV-seronegative. CDR3s include the opening cysteine and the closing phenylalanine or tryptophan. The D gene is left open where the match is weak. Clone size appears in some rows only: once, few, many, or a class for an expanded clone.

J: TRBJ1-1
size: NA
D: TRBD1
V: TRBV27
CDR3: CASSFYRGHTEAFF
DNA: TGTGCCAGCAGTTTCTACAGGGGACACACTGAAGCTTTCTTT

J: TRBJ1-1
size: NA
D: NA
V: TRBV6-1
CDR3: CASSELATEAFF
DNA: TGTGCCAGCAGTGAATTGGCCACTGAAGCTTTCTTT

J: TRBJ1-1
size: NA
D: NA
V: TRBV27
CDR3: CASSLQGHMNTEAFF
DNA: TGTGCCAGCAGTTTACAGGGGCATATGAACACTGAAGCTTTCTTT

J: TRBJ2-1
size: NA
D: TRBD1
V: TRBV6-6
CDR3: CASSYSTGGSYNEQFF
DNA: TGTGCCAGCAGTTACTCCACAGGGGGGTCCTACAATGAGCAGTTCTTC

J: TRBJ2-3
size: NA
D: NA
V: TRBV5-1
CDR3: CASSFETGSTDTQYF
DNA: TGCGCCAGCAGCTTTGAAACAGGGAGCACAGATACGCAGTATTTT

J: TRBJ2-1
size: NA
D: NA
V: TRBV18
CDR3: CASSTGGLSTGAEQFF
DNA: TGTGCCAGCTCCACCGGTGGACTCTCGACGGGCGCTGAGCAGTTCTTC

J: TRBJ1-3
size: once
D: TRBD1
V: TRBV4-1
CDR3: CASSQAGRGIYTIYF
DNA: TGCGCCAGCAGCCAAGCGGGCAGGGGGATTTACACCATATATTTT

J: TRBJ2-1
size: NA
D: NA
V: TRBV7-8
CDR3: CASSFRVHNEQFF
DNA: TGTGCCAGCAGCTTCCGGGTTCACAATGAGCAGTTCTTC

J: TRBJ1-3
size: NA
D: NA
V: TRBV30
CDR3: CAFEQGFSTIYF
DNA: TGTGCGTTTGAACAGGGCTTTAGCACCATATATTTT

J: TRBJ1-1
size: NA
D: NA
V: TRBV9
CDR3: CASSVDSGNTEAFF
DNA: TGTGCCAGCAGCGTAGACTCGGGAAACACTGAAGCTTTCTTT

J: TRBJ2-4
size: NA
D: NA
V: TRBV28
CDR3: CASRRPGLGAKNIQYF
DNA: TGTGCCAGCAGACGACCGGGACTGGGAGCCAAAAACATTCAGTACTTC

J: TRBJ2-5
size: NA
D: NA
V: TRBV7-6
CDR3: CASSLVGGKIGETQYF
DNA: TGTGCCAGCAGCTTAGTCGGCGGGAAGATCGGGGAGACCCAGTACTTC

J: TRBJ1-1
size: NA
D: TRBD1
V: TRBV28
CDR3: CASSLNPGQGRETEAFF
DNA: TGTGCCAGCAGTTTAAACCCTGGACAGGGAAGAGAAACTGAAGCTTTCTTT

J: TRBJ2-2
size: NA
D: TRBD2
V: TRBV9
CDR3: CASSGSGRNTGELFF
DNA: TGTGCCAGCAGCGGTAGCGGGAGGAACACCGGGGAGCTGTTTTTT

J: TRBJ1-1
size: NA
D: NA
V: TRBV5-8
CDR3: CASSPHGGVNTEAFF
DNA: TGTGCCAGCAGCCCCCACGGCGGGGTTAACACTGAAGCTTTCTTT

J: TRBJ2-7
size: NA
D: NA
V: TRBV28
CDR3: CASSRDIYEQYF
DNA: TGTGCCAGCAGCCGGGACATCTACGAGCAGTACTTC

J: TRBJ1-1
size: once
D: TRBD1
V: TRBV28
CDR3: CASSSQGVEEAFF
DNA: TGTGCCAGCAGTTCTCAGGGGGTGGAGGAGGCTTTCTTT

J: TRBJ1-3
size: NA
D: NA
V: TRBV7-6
CDR3: CASSLDQGAAVGTIYF
DNA: TGTGCCAGCAGCTTAGATCAAGGGGCCGCGGTCGGCACCATATATTTT

J: TRBJ2-1
size: NA
D: TRBD2
V: TRBV9
CDR3: CASSRSGRAYNEQFF
DNA: TGTGCCAGCAGCCGAAGCGGGAGGGCCTACAATGAGCAGTTCTTC